In its sample, the clone carrying this T cell receptor (beta chain) was seen a few times. The data stem from a study of T-cell memory formation after mild COVID-19. About the research overall: TCR clusters showed largely donor specificity.

After 5'RACE with constant-segment primers, TCR alpha and TCR beta cDNA libraries carrying sample barcodes and UMIs were obtained. MiXCR was run by TCRdb on the 5' RACE reads, yielding one entry per CDR3 protein. Of more than 55,000 distinct CDR3 sequences in the sample, over 7.5% were seen once. V lost 4 bases to trimming and J lost 2 bases; unmatched junction nucleotides: 3. CDR3 length equals 13 residues. Germline CDR1 and CDR2: SGHRS and YFSETQ. The clonotype originates from a man aged 18 to 29 who had mild COVID-19 (a few samples of this study predate the infection). Cell type and time point are not known. This chain joins TRBV5-1 and TRBJ2-7; the match to TRBD1 covers 7 bases. The material sequenced was PBMCs or a T cell subset sorted from them (not recorded which). CDR3 sequence (DNA): TGCGCCAGCAGCACGGGACAGACCTACGAGCAGTACTTC. Amino acid sequence: CASSTGQTYEQYF.